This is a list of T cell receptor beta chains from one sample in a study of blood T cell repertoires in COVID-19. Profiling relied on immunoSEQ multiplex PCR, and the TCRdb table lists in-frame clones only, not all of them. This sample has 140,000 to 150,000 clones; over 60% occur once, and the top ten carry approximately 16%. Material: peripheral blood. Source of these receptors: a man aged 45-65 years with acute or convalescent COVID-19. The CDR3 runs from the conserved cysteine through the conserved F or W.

CASSFPGANVLTF | TRBJ2-6 | 13 | TRBV7-6
CASAGGPGELFF | TRBJ2-2 | 12 | TRBV6-5
CASRAQGTNEKLFF | TRBJ1-4 | 14 | TRBV5-1
CASSFASGGGAYEQYF | TRBJ2-7 | 16 | TRBV7-2
CASSPPGEKLFF | TRBJ1-4 | 12 | TRBV2
CASREGQRDAFF | TRBJ1-1 | 12 | TRBV12-3/TRBV12-4
CASSVTPSSYNSPLHF | TRBJ1-6 | 16 | TRBV9
CASSESQGVAEAFF | TRBJ1-1 | 14 | TRBV25-1
CASGQGAQNEQFF | TRBJ2-1 | 13 | TRBV19
CASSQTGLAGNTIYF | TRBJ1-3 | 15 | TRBV18
CASTRQRANYGYTF | TRBJ1-2 | 14 | TRBV23-1
CASSFGSGGADEQFF | TRBJ2-1 | 15 | TRBV7-8
CASSYRTGGTDTQYF | TRBJ2-3 | 15 | TRBV7-2
CASSLRTTGNTIYF | TRBJ1-3 | 14 | TRBV11-1
CASSNPRQGARGTEAFF | TRBJ1-1 | 17 | TRBV18
CATLRQGQETQYF | TRBJ2-5 | 13 | TRBV24-1
CAISASGGAPETQYF | TRBJ2-5 | 15 | TRBV10-3
CSVGKGAGSPLHF | TRBJ1-6 | 13 | TRBV29-1
CASSLQGADTQYF | TRBJ2-3 | 13 | TRBV11-3
CSASGAGISGNQPQHF | TRBJ1-5 | 16 | TRBV20-1
CASSQRQGVGTGELFF | TRBJ2-2 | 16 | TRBV14
CASIPWGGAADTQYF | TRBJ2-3 | 15 | TRBV25-1
CAISPGGSGNTIYF | TRBJ1-3 | 14 | TRBV10-3
CASSTGAHNSPLHF | TRBJ1-6 | 14 | TRBV19
CASSDSNGDRAFF | TRBJ1-1 | 13 | TRBV6-4
CASSQEGDYTRETQYF | TRBJ2-5 | 16 | TRBV4-1
CAITSYAGTTFSEQFF | TRBJ2-1 | 16 | TRBV10-3
CASIPGSARFSNTGELFF | TRBJ2-2 | 18 | TRBV27
CASSREECRTQYF | TRBJ2-5 | 13 | TRBV3-1/TRBV3-2
CATIQYGTFTDTQYF | TRBJ2-3 | 15 | TRBV10-3
CASSEDGTGGTGELFF | TRBJ2-2 | 16 | TRBV9
CAGRDINSGNTIYF | TRBJ1-3 | 14 | TRBV2
CASSLLGGAHEQFF | TRBJ2-1 | 14 | TRBV7-2
CASGLASITGNTQYF | TRBJ2-3 | 15 | TRBV12-5
CASSPGQGYNQPQHF | TRBJ1-5 | 15 | TRBV3-1/TRBV3-2
CASTPGLAGGTGELFF | TRBJ2-2 | 16 | TRBV9
CASSRRDYEQYF | TRBJ2-7 | 12 | TRBV18
CATNRQGSQDQPQHF | TRBJ1-5 | 15 | TRBV24-1
CASSSKGQGSNQPQHF | TRBJ1-5 | 16 | TRBV5-6
CASSFGQGAMDEAFF | TRBJ1-1 | 15 | TRBV7-9
CASSGTGNTGANVLTF | TRBJ2-6 | 16 | TRBV4-1
CASSFWTSSSSYNEQFF | TRBJ2-1 | 17 | TRBV5-4
CASSLLADDTDTQYF | TRBJ2-3 | 15 | TRBV5-1
CASSDGQSQEEQYF | TRBJ2-7 | 14 | TRBV5-8
CASSRTGTGYTF | TRBJ1-2 | 12 | TRBV11-2
CASSPDSANTGELFF | TRBJ2-2 | 15 | TRBV5-1
CASSGVGGNYGYTF | TRBJ1-2 | 14 | TRBV25-1
CASSEESGLPYGYTF | TRBJ1-2 | 15 | TRBV6-1
CASSTPTGRSNQPQHF | TRBJ1-5 | 16 | TRBV19
CASSKRPLAGVTDTQYF | TRBJ2-3 | 17 | TRBV11-2
CASSLGGERQETQYF | TRBJ2-5 | 15 | TRBV5-1
CASSSGTGVRETQYF | TRBJ2-5 | 15 | TRBV7-7
CASSYGQLNEKLFF | TRBJ1-4 | 14 | TRBV6-5